Listed below are T cell receptor beta chains from one sample, sequenced in a study of blood T cell repertoires in COVID-19. Only in-frame clones appear in the TCRdb table, and some are missing; sequencing was by immunoSEQ multiplex PCR. The table shows about 400,000 clones, with around 87% occurring only once. The specimen sequenced was PBMCs or T cells enriched from blood (not recorded which). The receptors stem from a man between 40 and 49 years old in a cohort exposed to, infected with or recovered from COVID-19 (not recorded which). The CDR3 runs from the conserved cysteine through the conserved F or W. A D gene is named only where the DNA matches it firmly. A clone size is listed for some rows: how often the clone was seen (once, few, many), or a class if it is expanded.

cdr3_nt | cdr3_aa | j_call | d_call | clone_size | v_call
TGTGCCAGCAGCCCCCATAGCAATCAGCCCCAGCATTTT | CASSPHSNQPQHF | TRBJ1-5 | . | . | TRBV7-2
TGCGCCAGCAGTGAATCACGGAGTACCGGGGAGCTGTTTTTT | CASSESRSTGELFF | TRBJ2-2 | . | . | TRBV10-1
TGTGCCAGCAGCAAAGGACTAGCGGGAATGAACAATGAGCAGTTCTTC | CASSKGLAGMNNEQFF | TRBJ2-1 | TRBD2 | . | TRBV9
TGTGCCAGCTCGTCGACTAGCGGGGGCCCCACAGATACGCAGTATTTT | CASSSTSGGPTDTQYF | TRBJ2-3 | TRBD2 | . | TRBV18
TGTGCCAGCAGTTTATTGGGGACAGGGCTTGGCTACACCTTC | CASSLLGTGLGYTF | TRBJ1-2 | TRBD1 | . | TRBV28
TGTGCCAGCAGGACCACTAGCTCCCGCGAGCAGTACTTC | CASRTTSSREQYF | TRBJ2-7 | . | . | TRBV2
TGTGCCAGCGATAGCAAGGGGGCCAGCACCGGGGAGCTGTTTTTT | CASDSKGASTGELFF | TRBJ2-2 | TRBD1 | . | TRBV9
TGCGCCAGCGGGATTCACCAGGGGGTGACTAACTATGGCTACACCTTC | CASGIHQGVTNYGYTF | TRBJ1-2 | TRBD1 | . | TRBV10-2
TGTGCCAGCAGCCAAAGAACTAGCGGGAGGATAGATACGCAGTATTTT | CASSQRTSGRIDTQYF | TRBJ2-3 | TRBD2 | . | TRBV14
TGTGCCAGCAGTGAAGGTTTCTTGGGGACAGGGAGCGAGCAGTACTTC | CASSEGFLGTGSEQYF | TRBJ2-7 | TRBD1 | . | TRBV6-1
TGTGCCAGTAGTGCCTCTGGACTAGCGAGGGGATCCGAGCAGTACTTC | CASSASGLARGSEQYF | TRBJ2-7 | TRBD2 | . | TRBV19
TGTGCCAGCAGTTTGCGGGGAGGGAGGGTCCAAAACATTCAGTACTTC | CASSLRGGRVQNIQYF | TRBJ2-4 | TRBD2 | . | TRBV27
TGTGCCAGCAGCCTTATCAGGGGCGGGAGGCCCAATGAGCAGTTCTTC | CASSLIRGGRPNEQFF | TRBJ2-1 | TRBD2 | . | TRBV7-8
TGCGCCAGCAGCCAAGAGTTCGTGGCCTCCTACGAGCAGTACTTC | CASSQEFVASYEQYF | TRBJ2-7 | . | . | TRBV4-1
TGTGCCTGGAGTGTACAAGGGGGATTTTCACCCCTCCACTTT | CAWSVQGGFSPLHF | TRBJ1-6 | . | . | TRBV30
TGCGCCAGCAGCTTGAGCACTGATTACAATGAGCAGTTCTTC | CASSLSTDYNEQFF | TRBJ2-1 | . | . | TRBV5-1
TGTGCCAGCAGCTTAGGATTTGAACAGTACGAGCAGTACTTC | CASSLGFEQYEQYF | TRBJ2-7 | . | few | TRBV7-8
TGCGCCAGCAGCTTGGACAGGGGATTTTACGAGCAGTACTTC | CASSLDRGFYEQYF | TRBJ2-7 | TRBD1 | . | TRBV5-1
TGTGCCAGCAGCTTGATCCCCGCGGTGGGGGGAATAGCCAAAAACATTCAGTACTTC | CASSLIPAVGGIAKNIQYF | TRBJ2-4 | . | once | TRBV7-2
TGTGCCAGCAGCTTCCAGGGGGTAACCCCTAATCAGCCCCAGCATTTT | CASSFQGVTPNQPQHF | TRBJ1-5 | TRBD1 | . | TRBV7-2
TGCGCCAGCAGCTTAGTAGCGGGAGGGCAAGTAGATACGCAGTATTTT | CASSLVAGGQVDTQYF | TRBJ2-3 | TRBD2 | . | TRBV5-1
TGTGCCTGGAGTTCCCGCAATGAGCAGTTCTTC | CAWSSRNEQFF | TRBJ2-1 | . | . | TRBV30
TGCAGCGTTGTTCCTGGACTAGCGGGAGGTGGTGAGCAGTTCTTC | CSVVPGLAGGGEQFF | TRBJ2-1 | TRBD2 | once | TRBV29-1
TGCGCCAGCAATCCCCTCGGGAACACTGAAGCTTTCTTT | CASNPLGNTEAFF | TRBJ1-1 | . | . | TRBV5-1
TGTGCCAGTAGTAGAGGAAGCTCTGGGGCCAACGTCCTGACTTTC | CASSRGSSGANVLTF | TRBJ2-6 | . | . | TRBV19
TGTGCCAGCAGCTCAAGACTAGCGAAGAACACCGGGGAGCTGTTTTTT | CASSSRLAKNTGELFF | TRBJ2-2 | TRBD2 | . | TRBV13
TGTGCCAGCAGTTACTCGAATCTAAACTCTGGAAACACCATATATTTT | CASSYSNLNSGNTIYF | TRBJ1-3 | . | . | TRBV6-5
TGTGCCAGTAGTAAAGGGAGGACAGGGGCTAAAGGCTACACCTTC | CASSKGRTGAKGYTF | TRBJ1-2 | TRBD1 | . | TRBV19
TGCGCCAGCAGCCAAGAGATCAGGGTCTCTGGCTACACCTTC | CASSQEIRVSGYTF | TRBJ1-2 | . | . | TRBV4-1
TGTGCCAGCAGCTTTATAGCCGGGACAGGGGGCGCCGACGGCTACACCTTC | CASSFIAGTGGADGYTF | TRBJ1-2 | TRBD1 | . | TRBV7-9
TGTGCCAGCAGTGCAGGGATCCATTACACCGGGGAGCTGTTTTTT | CASSAGIHYTGELFF | TRBJ2-2 | . | . | TRBV25-1
TGTGCCAGCAGCATAAAAACAGGGGGCTCGTACAATGAGCAGTTCTTC | CASSIKTGGSYNEQFF | TRBJ2-1 | TRBD1 | . | TRBV7-3
TGTGCCAGCTCACCACCTGACAGGGGTGGTTCACCCCTCCACTTT | CASSPPDRGGSPLHF | TRBJ1-6 | TRBD1 | . | TRBV18
TGTGCCAGCTCACCTTATGAAGCGATAAAAGACACTGAAGCTTTCTTT | CASSPYEAIKDTEAFF | TRBJ1-1 | . | . | TRBV18
TGCGCCACCAAACAGGGGGCTTACCTGAACACTGAAGCTTTCTTT | CATKQGAYLNTEAFF | TRBJ1-1 | TRBD1 | . | TRBV5-1
TGTGCCAGCAGCAGACAGGGGACTAATGAAAAACTGTTTTTT | CASSRQGTNEKLFF | TRBJ1-4 | TRBD1 | . | TRBV9
TGTGCCAGCAGGGGACAGGAGAATGAAAAACTGTTTTTT | CASRGQENEKLFF | TRBJ1-4 | TRBD1 | . | TRBV28
TGCGCCAGCAGCCAAAGGGTGCAATGGCGGGAGTCATACAATGAGCAGTTCTTC | CASSQRVQWRESYNEQFF | TRBJ2-1 | TRBD2 | . | TRBV4-1
TGTGCCAGCAGCTGGGGAGACGGACTCATAGAAGCTTTCTTT | CASSWGDGLIEAFF | TRBJ1-1 | . | . | TRBV7-9
TGTGCCAGCAGACAGAAACGGACAGGGGGCAAGAATTCACCCCTCCACTTT | CASRQKRTGGKNSPLHF | TRBJ1-6 | TRBD1 | . | TRBV7-8
TGTGCCAGCTCATCGGACTTATCCTACGAGCAGTACTTC | CASSSDLSYEQYF | TRBJ2-7 | . | . | TRBV18
TGTGCTAGTGGTTGGGCGGGATCGAAAGAGACCCAGTACTTC | CASGWAGSKETQYF | TRBJ2-5 | . | . | TRBV12-5
TGTGCCCGCAGCGTCGAGGGCCGGGGGCGGGGGGCTGGGGCCAACGTCCTGACTTTC | CARSVEGRGRGAGANVLTF | TRBJ2-6 | TRBD2 | . | TRBV9
TGTGCCAGTAGAAGACAGGGGACTGAAGCTTTCTTT | CASRRQGTEAFF | TRBJ1-1 | TRBD1 | . | TRBV19
TGTGCCAGCAGTGGGGACAGGACCAAAGCTAACTATGGCTACACCTTC | CASSGDRTKANYGYTF | TRBJ1-2 | TRBD1 | . | TRBV2
TGTGCCAGCAGCCTTCCAGGGGCGAACACTGAAGCTTTCTTT | CASSLPGANTEAFF | TRBJ1-1 | . | . | TRBV3-1/TRBV3-2
TGCAGCGTTGATAGGAAGGCAGGGGCTGGAAACACCATATATTTT | CSVDRKAGAGNTIYF | TRBJ1-3 | . | . | TRBV29-1
TGCGCCAGCAGCGCGACAGGGGCGTACGCTAGCACAGATACGCAGTATTTT | CASSATGAYASTDTQYF | TRBJ2-3 | TRBD1 | . | TRBV5-1
TGTGCCAGCAACGACAGGGGGCAAGAGACCCAGTACTTC | CASNDRGQETQYF | TRBJ2-5 | TRBD1 | . | TRBV9
TGTGCCAGCGGAAAGTGGCTAGCGGGAGAAACAGATACGCAGTATTTT | CASGKWLAGETDTQYF | TRBJ2-3 | TRBD2 | few | TRBV2
TGTGCCAGCAGAAAAGTGGGAGCGGCCACCGGGGAGCTGTTTTTT | CASRKVGAATGELFF | TRBJ2-2 | . | . | TRBV7-2
TGTGCCACCAGCAGAGAGTTGGGACAGGGTTTTATCGATGAGCAGTTCTTC | CATSRELGQGFIDEQFF | TRBJ2-1 | TRBD1 | . | TRBV15
TGTGCCAGCTCACCACGCGGACAGAACAACTATGGCTACACCTTC | CASSPRGQNNYGYTF | TRBJ1-2 | . | . | TRBV18
TGTGCCAGCAGGGGGAGGACCGCCGGGGGTAGCCAGCCCCAGCATTTT | CASRGRTAGGSQPQHF | TRBJ1-5 | . | few | TRBV28
TGTGCCAGTAGTACAACAGGGGGCCCCGGGGAGCTGTTTTTT | CASSTTGGPGELFF | TRBJ2-2 | TRBD1 | . | TRBV19
TGTGCCAGCAGCCAAAGGACAGGTGTAGGCACTGAAGCTTTCTTT | CASSQRTGVGTEAFF | TRBJ1-1 | TRBD1 | once | TRBV5-5
TGTGCCAGCAGCTTGAAGGGAGGGGAGCAGTACTTC | CASSLKGGEQYF | TRBJ2-7 | TRBD2 | . | TRBV7-9
TGTGCCAGTAGTATCCAAACTAGCACAGATACGCAGTATTTT | CASSIQTSTDTQYF | TRBJ2-3 | . | . | TRBV19
TGCGCCAGCAGCACTTCTAGCGGAATAGGGCAAGAGACCCAGTACTTC | CASSTSSGIGQETQYF | TRBJ2-5 | TRBD2 | . | TRBV5-1
TGTGCCATCAGTGAGAAGGGAGGCTATGGCTACACCTTC | CAISEKGGYGYTF | TRBJ1-2 | . | . | TRBV10-3